The sequence of this T cell receptor (beta chain) was determined in a study of T cells after yellow fever vaccination. Broader study findings: Peak timing came faster in the weaker secondary response, day 5 versus 15. Abundant contaminating clonotypes from the bulk population could appear in FACS-sorted repertoires.

This clonotype occurred a few times. The target antigen is unknown. The length of the CDR3 is 17 residues. V lost 3 bases and J 7 bases, leaving 19 bases between the germline ends. TCRdb ran MiXCR on the 5' RACE reads and lists one entry per CDR3 protein. Of 400,000 to 450,000 distinct CDR3 sequences in the sample, about 19% are singletons; the top ten hold 18%. The chain has TRBV12-3 or TRBV12-4 and TRBJ1-6, with TRBD1 as a possible D gene (5 bases). The material was PBMCs, obtained before the yellow fever booster vaccination. The clonotype originates from a man between 18 and 29 years old who received the YFV17D yellow fever vaccine. CDR3 protein: CASSFGRTKPGNSPLHF. The CDR3 coding sequence is TGTGCCAGCAGTTTCGGTAGGACAAAGCCCGGCAATTCACCCCTCCACTTT.